Listed here is a single TCR beta chain. Its antigen target is currently unknown. No base-level quality is on record; no much larger clone is a single base apart. Enrolling through a virtual design, the prospective study's participants ranged in age from roughly 18 to 95 years and lived across 20 to 30 United States geographic areas. In the prospective study, cohorts were assigned on the basis of participant-reported clinical history obtained from a screening survey and a study questionnaire. For ImmuneRACE Cohort 3, a participant was defined as recovered based on two consecutive negative NP/OP PCR tests, clearance by a healthcare professional, or resolution of symptoms. In the prospective study, mobile phlebotomists collected whole blood, serum and a nasopharyngeal or oropharyngeal swab from each participant. Participants in the prospective study had the option to provide additional blood draws and questionnaires over a roughly two-month period. Before DNA extraction, blood samples from the prospective study were shipped at room temperature or frozen.

The germline V gene encodes CDR1 SGHKS and CDR2 YYEKEE (reference sequence). The CDR3 goes from the cysteine to the phenylalanine over 17 residues. The kept DNA is CDR3 alone, 51 bases in frame from the first base. V has 3 bases trimmed and J has 1 base trimmed; junction bases matching no gene number 5. The data are from a study of blood T cell repertoires in COVID-19 (dated by TCRdb to the early 2020s). In the study overall: Collaborator samples came from the United States, Italy and Spain and covered acute and convalescent phases of COVID-19. The repertoires were released in a freely available public database intended as a resource for research on the immune response to SARS-CoV-2. Subjects who had been exposed to COVID-19, were actively infected with it, or had recovered from it provided the deeply sampled blood TCRbeta repertoires that made up the dataset. The material from the prospective study consisted of cDNA or gDNA derived from T cells, B-cell-depleted T cells, or PBMCs. The sample metadata nearly always contained a de-identified subject ID, COVID-19 status, age in years and sex. Samples were obtained from the ongoing ImmuneRACE study (first 160 participants) and from over 1,000 subjects provided by 6 global collaborators. HLA class I and class II types, where available, came from metadata supplied by the sample provider rather than from assay-based typing.

What the study reported, not specific to this receptor: Clinical and demographic metadata were provided uncurated, with the amount varying by source and participant.

TCRbeta CDR3 regions were amplified from genomic DNA by means of the immunoSEQ Assay, a bias-controlled multiplex PCR. The study's own analysis went as follows. The number of nucleated cells in each sample was estimated by amplification of reference gene primers within the assay. Sequence reads were collapsed and filtered to measure the absolute abundance of every unique TCRbeta CDR3 rearrangement. Productive Simpson clonality was computed per sample as the square root of Simpson's diversity index over productive rearrangements. What TCRdb holds here is the immuneACCESS table cut down to in-frame rearrangements. Part of the clones is not present; checked against another copy, under half of the missing clones reflect an unresolved V gene, and the others are unexplained. From that table come the V and J calls and clone size; the DNA was used to work out D and trimming. The sample contains approximately 300,000 clones, about nine tenths of them found a single time. Clones ranked in the top ten supply 4.5% to 5.5% of the sample.

The specimen sequenced was PBMCs or T cells enriched from blood (not recorded which). This chain is built from TRBV5-5 and TRBJ1-6, and TRBD1 matches 9 of the central bases. The TCR sequence derives from a man in his 60s who had recovered from COVID-19. In nucleotide form, the sequence is TGTGCCAGCAGCTCAACAGGGGGCGCATCCTATAATTCACCCCTCCACTTT. It translates as CASSSTGGASYNSPLHF.